One sample yielded the 30 T cell receptor beta chains listed below, sequenced in a study of T cell responses to AZD1222 COVID-19 vaccine. The assay was immunoSEQ multiplex PCR, and TCRdb's table has in-frame clones only and misses some. Among about 120,000 clones, about 92% were seen once, and the ten largest hold approximately 5%. Sequences were derived from peripheral blood, sampled 28 days after the second AZD1222 dose. The origin of the receptors is an adult who received the AZD1222 COVID-19 vaccine.

This rearrangement joins TRBV4-1 to TRBJ1-2; D not resolved. Between the trimmed V and J ends, which lost 0 bases and 8 bases, there was a span of 10 bases. Germline V gives CDR1 MGHRA, CDR2 YSYEKL. The CDR3 covers 13 residues. In DNA, the CDR3 is TGCGCCAGCAGCCAAGAGGGAGTTTGGGGCTACACCTTC. This sequence encodes CASSQEGVWGYTF.

This clone turned up a few times. This chain connects TRBV7-2 to TRBJ2-1; D remains unclear. CDR3 size: 14 residues. Trimming removed 0 bases at V and 6 bases at J, with 9 bases between. CDR1 is SGHTA and CDR2 is FQGNSA in the germline V gene. The CDR3 bases are TGTGCCAGCAGCTTAGCGTTTGGCGGCAATGAGCAGTTCTTC. The encoded protein is CASSLAFGGNEQFF.

This chain connects TRBV6-5 to TRBJ2-1; TRBD1 or TRBD2 may be the D gene (5 bases each). The V gene lost 8 bases and the J gene lost 1 base, with 12 bases spanning the gap. The CDR3 consists of 14 residues. Germline V gives CDR1 MNHEY, CDR2 SVGAGI. The CDR3 DNA follows: TGTGCCAGCGGACAAACTAGTTCCTACAATGAGCAGTTCTTC. It yields the protein CASGQTSSYNEQFF.

The rearrangement links TRBV6-2 or TRBV6-3 to TRBJ2-1; TRBD1 agrees at 7 bases. Germline V gene sequence: CDR1 MNHEY, CDR2 SVGEGT. The junction had 10 bases not matched to a gene; V was cut back by 4 bases and J by 1 base. The CDR3 runs to 17 residues. This CDR3 is CASSSRDSPSSYNEQFF. CDR3 coding DNA: TGTGCCAGCAGTTCCCGGGACAGCCCCTCTTCCTACAATGAGCAGTTCTTC.

The chain links TRBV5-6 to TRBJ1-2, with D possibly being TRBD1 (5 bases). V dropped 4 bases and J dropped 7 bases, with 8 bases sitting between them. Per germline, CDR1 SGHDT and CDR2 YYEEEE. This CDR3 region has 11 residues. The CDR3 sequence is CASSTGPGYTF. The DNA for the CDR3 is TGTGCCAGCAGCACGGGACCTGGCTACACCTTC.

The sample holds one count of this clone. J is TRBJ2-3 and V is TRBV5-1, with 14 positions matching TRBD2. J gave up 6 bases and V 4 bases, and 13 bases lay outside the gene matches. The CDR3 runs 18 residues. Germline-derived CDR1 and CDR2 are SGHRS and YFSETQ. CDR3 DNA sequence: TGCGCCAGCAGCGTTGGGACTAGCGGGGGACGATCGAGGGATACGCAGTATTTT. This gives the protein CASSVGTSGGRSRDTQYF.

This chain uses TRBV5-6 with TRBJ2-4, with D maybe TRBD1 (6 bases). This CDR3 has 14 residues. Germline CDR1 reads SGHDT; CDR2 reads YYEEEE. Trimming shortened V by 4 bases and J by 1 base, and 9 bases separated the two germline ends. The CDR3 reads CASSRQGAKNIQYF. CDR3 sequence (DNA): TGTGCCAGCAGCCGTCAGGGGGCCAAAAACATTCAGTACTTC.

The rearrangement joins TRBV9 to TRBJ1-4, with 7 bases aligning to TRBD1. The germline CDR1 and CDR2 sequences are SGDLS and YYNGEE. The CDR3 length is 15 residues. With 3 bases clipped from V and 8 bases from J, the junction kept 10 bases outside the gene matches. This CDR3 reads CASSGRTGGSEKLFF. DNA of the CDR3: TGTGCCAGCAGCGGACGGACAGGTGGTTCGGAAAAACTGTTTTTT.

CDR3 in amino acids: CASSPDRGLGYGYTF. In DNA, the CDR3 is TGTGCCAGCTCACCGGACAGGGGGTTAGGGTATGGCTACACCTTC. This chain connects TRBV18 to TRBJ1-2, with TRBD1 matching 10 bases. V shed 3 bases, J shed 5 bases, and the junction held 6 bases outside the gene matches. Germline CDR1 and CDR2: KGHSH and LQKENI. This CDR3 region has 15 residues. The full variable domain, in which reference TRBV18 and TRBJ1-2 provide the parts outside the CDR3, is NAGVMQNPRHLVRRRGQEARLRCSPMKGHSHVYWYRQLPEEGLKFMVYLQKENIIDESGMPKERFSAEFPKEGPSILRIQQVVRGDSAAYFCASSPDRGLGYGYTFGSGTRLTVV.

The chain combines TRBV29-1 with TRBJ2-5; D is perhaps TRBD2 (6 bases). The germline CDR1 and CDR2 sequences are SQVTM and ANQGSEA. V was trimmed by 6 bases and J by 7 bases, leaving 21 bases between them. This CDR3 contains 14 residues. The CDR3 bases are TGCAGCGTCGCGACTAGTGGGGACGGTGGGACCCAGTACTTC. Translating gives CSVATSGDGGTQYF.

The chain uses TRBV4-1 and TRBJ1-2; weak D call: TRBD1 (5 bases). Trimming stripped 1 base from V and 8 bases from J, with 11 bases between. This CDR3 region has 13 residues. CDR1 MGHRA and CDR2 YSYEKL come from the germline V gene. The DNA of the CDR3 is TGCGCCAGCAGCCAAGGTAGGGGACGAGGCTACACCTTC. Amino acid sequence: CASSQGRGRGYTF.

V gene TRBV20-1 combines with J gene TRBJ2-1; no clear D. Germline lookup yields CDR1 DFQATT and CDR2 SNEGSKA (reference sequence). This CDR3 has 8 amino acids. V dropped 5 bases and J dropped 12 bases, with 5 bases sitting between them. The CDR3 is CSALGQFF. DNA of the CDR3: TGCAGTGCTCTTGGGCAGTTCTTC.

This chain links TRBV10-3 with TRBJ1-1; tentatively, D is TRBD1 (5 bases). Germline CDR1 reads ENHRY; CDR2 reads SYGVKD. The CDR3 length is 14 residues. Trimming took 0 bases from V and 11 from J, leaving 16 bases between them. The CDR3 DNA is TGTGCCATCAGTGAGTCGAGTCAGGGAGCGTGGGCTTTCTTT. This sequence encodes CAISESSQGAWAFF.

V and J are TRBV19 and TRBJ1-6; no reliable D call. Between the trimmed V and J ends, which lost 4 bases and 0 bases, there was a span of 7 bases. Germline CDR1 reads LNHDA; CDR2 reads SQIVND (reference sequence). This CDR3 is 15 amino acids long. CDR3 DNA sequence: TGTGCCAGTAGTAGTCAGAGCTCCTATAATTCACCCCTCCACTTT. Encoded protein: CASSSQSSYNSPLHF.

V gene TRBV20-1 combines with J gene TRBJ2-1; a possible D gene is TRBD2 (5 bases). Germline loops: CDR1 DFQATT, CDR2 SNEGSKA (reference sequence). Between the trimmed V and J ends, which lost 3 bases and 9 bases, there was a span of 9 bases. This CDR3 contains 11 residues. The DNA for the CDR3 is TGCAGTGCTAGCCACGGGATTGAGCAGTTCTTC. This encodes CSASHGIEQFF.

This clone was found once. The V and J genes are TRBV4-1 and TRBJ1-1, with 8 positions matching TRBD1. This CDR3 contains 14 residues. In germline, CDR1 is MGHRA, CDR2 YSYEKL. V shed 4 bases and J 2 bases; nucleotides not matched to a gene: 3. In nucleotides, the CDR3 is TGCGCCAGCAGCCTCCAGGGGGCAAACACTGAAGCTTTCTTT. Amino acid sequence: CASSLQGANTEAFF.

This sequence joins TRBV5-1 and TRBJ2-5, with 7 nucleotides matching TRBD1. Germline V gene sequence: CDR1 SGHRS, CDR2 YFSETQ. The CDR3 is 15 residues long. The V segment lost 4 bases and the J segment 3 bases; nucleotides outside the gene matches: 9. CDR3 sequence reads: CASSPAGTEKETQYF. CDR3 DNA: TGCGCCAGCAGCCCCGCCGGGACAGAAAAAGAGACCCAGTACTTC.

V usage is TRBV5-1 and J usage is TRBJ2-1, with TRBD2 as a possible D gene (6 bases). Trimming cost V 5 bases and J 5 bases, with 17 bases left between them. The CDR3 consists of 15 residues. CDR1 is SGHRS and CDR2 is YFSETQ in the germline V gene. The CDR3 DNA follows: TGCGCCAGCAGTCCCGGCGTGCGGGAAGACAATGAGCAGTTCTTC. It codes for CASSPGVREDNEQFF. Full variable domain (missing parts from reference TRBV5-1 and TRBJ2-1): KAGVTQTPRYLIKTRGQQVTLSCSPISGHRSVSWYQQTPGQGLQFLFEYFSETQRNKGNFPGRFSGRQFSNSRSEMNVSTLELGDSALYLCASSPGVREDNEQFFGPGTRLTVL.

This sequence joins TRBV19 and TRBJ1-2, with 7 bases that match TRBD1. The V gene's germline CDR1 is LNHDA and CDR2 SQIVND (reference sequence). The V segment lost 5 bases and the J segment 5 bases; nucleotides outside the gene matches: 11. The CDR3 is 15 residues long. CDR3 amino acids: CASSPYRGAKYGYTF. The CDR3, as DNA: TGTGCCAGTAGTCCTTACAGGGGAGCAAAATATGGCTACACCTTC. The whole variable domain, filled in from reference TRBV19 and TRBJ1-2, reads DGGITQSPKYLFRKEGQNVTLSCEQNLNHDAMYWYRQDPGQGLRLIYYSQIVNDFQKGDIAEGYSVSREKKESFPLTVTSAQKNPTAFYLCASSPYRGAKYGYTFGSGTRLTVV.

This clone came up once. The V call is TRBV9, the J call TRBJ2-5; unclear D gene. V was clipped by 0 bases and J by 3 bases, with 9 bases between them. CDR1 and CDR2 (germline): SGDLS, YYNGEE. The CDR3 runs to 14 residues. This chain's CDR3 is CASSVGGIEETQYF. CDR3 coding DNA: TGTGCCAGCAGCGTAGGCGGAATTGAAGAGACCCAGTACTTC.

The chain uses TRBV5-1 and TRBJ1-1, with D perhaps matching TRBD1 (5 bases). This CDR3 is built from 14 residues. Trimming stripped 5 bases from V and 5 bases from J, with 16 bases between. Germline CDR1 SGHRS, CDR2 YFSETQ. The CDR3, as DNA: TGCGCCAGCAGATCGGACCCGGGGGGGACTGAAGCTTTCTTT. It yields the protein CASRSDPGGTEAFF. Combining the CDR3 with reference TRBV5-1 and TRBJ1-1 gives the whole variable domain KAGVTQTPRYLIKTRGQQVTLSCSPISGHRSVSWYQQTPGQGLQFLFEYFSETQRNKGNFPGRFSGRQFSNSRSEMNVSTLELGDSALYLCASRSDPGGTEAFFGQGTRLTVV.

V is TRBV13 and J is TRBJ2-1; TRBD2 matches 12 bases. The CDR3 contains 16 residues. J lost 4 bases, V lost 3 bases, and 4 bases had no gene match. Germline V gene lookup returns CDR1 PRHDT and CDR2 FYEKMQ (reference sequence). The CDR3 bases are TGTGCCAGCAGCTTCCTAGCGGGGGGGCCGTACAATGAGCAGTTCTTC. Protein: CASSFLAGGPYNEQFF.

The genes are TRBV5-1 and TRBJ2-1; 9 bases map to TRBD1. The germline V gene has CDR1 SGHRS and CDR2 YFSETQ. J lost 7 bases, V lost 2 bases, and 7 bases had no gene match. This CDR3 has 15 residues. The CDR3 nucleotides are TGCGCCAGCAGCTTCAACCCGGGACAGGGAAATGAGCAGTTCTTC. This translates into CASSFNPGQGNEQFF.

The J gene is TRBJ2-7, the V gene TRBV5-4, with TRBD1 as a possible D gene (6 bases). The CDR3 consists of 15 residues. Between the trimmed V and J ends, which lost 3 bases and 6 bases, there was a span of 19 bases. Looked up from germline, CDR1 is SGHNT and CDR2 is YYREEE (reference sequence). This CDR3 is CASSSKGHSSREQYF. The DNA for the CDR3 is TGTGCCAGCAGCTCTAAGGGACATTCGTCCCGCGAGCAGTACTTC.

V usage is TRBV4-3 and J usage is TRBJ2-3; 13 bases map to TRBD2. The J segment lost 4 bases and the V segment lost 3 bases, leaving 16 bases of the junction unmatched. This CDR3 region has 20 residues. The germline V gene has CDR1 LGHNA and CDR2 YSLEER. DNA of the CDR3: TGCGCCAGCAGCCACTCGGGACTAGCGGGAATCGGGGTTGAGGCAGATACGCAGTATTTT. Encoded protein: CASSHSGLAGIGVEADTQYF.

The chain combines TRBV18 with TRBJ1-5, with D unresolved. Germline CDR1 is KGHSH and CDR2 is LQKENI. The length of the CDR3 is 14 residues. V gave up 3 bases and J gave up 4 bases, with 10 bases separating them. The CDR3 DNA follows: TGTGCCAGCTCACCTTCGACGGAGAATCAGCCCCAGCATTTT. Its protein product is CASSPSTENQPQHF.

The V gene is TRBV12-2, the J gene TRBJ1-1. TRBV12-2 is marked as a pseudogene. The CDR3 contains 15 residues. The CDR3 loop reads CASRLDWKRNTEAFF. The CDR3 DNA is TGTGCAAGTCGCTTAGACTGGAAAAGGAACACTGAAGCTTTCTTT.

The chain carries TRBV2 and TRBJ1-1; D unresolved. The CDR3 length is 14 residues. Trimming shortened V by 2 bases and J by 6 bases, and 13 bases separated the two germline ends. Germline lookup yields CDR1 SNHLY and CDR2 FYNNEI. This CDR3 is CASSELETVSEAFF. The CDR3 DNA reads as TGTGCCAGCAGTGAATTGGAGACGGTATCTGAAGCTTTCTTT.

This clone was seen a handful of times. CDR3 loop: CASSLRGRGTVTEAFF. The CDR3 region has the DNA TGCGCCAGCAGCTTAAGGGGCAGGGGGACTGTCACTGAAGCTTTCTTT. The chain is built from TRBV5-1 and TRBJ1-1; 7 bases match TRBD1. The germline V gene encodes CDR1 SGHRS and CDR2 YFSETQ. This CDR3 has 16 residues. V lost 2 bases to trimming and J lost 4 bases; unmatched junction nucleotides: 11.

The rearrangement joins TRBV6-2 or TRBV6-3 to TRBJ2-3; 7 bases agree with TRBD1. Trimming at V came to 6 bases and at J to 2 bases, leaving 2 bases not matched to a gene. This CDR3 contains 13 residues. Germline V CDR1 and CDR2: MNHEY, SVGEGT. The CDR3 is CASSTGVTDTQYF. The CDR3 DNA reads TGTGCCAGCAGCACAGGGGTCACAGATACGCAGTATTTT.